This T cell receptor (beta chain) was observed in a study of control samples from healthy donors and cancer patients. TCRdb's table, derived via immunoSEQ multiplex PCR, lists solely in-frame clones and lacks some. In the table there are around 250,000 clones, around 80% of which are singletons. The clonotype was recovered from a woman in her sixties or seventies with lung cancer. The sample comprised PBMCs.

The CDR3 reads CASSARTASYEQYF. The CDR3, as DNA: TGTGCCAGCAGCGCCCGGACAGCCTCCTACGAGCAGTACTTC. This chain joins TRBV7-9 and TRBJ2-7, with D possibly TRBD1 on 6 matching bases. Germline V lookup: CDR1 SEHNR, CDR2 FQNEAQ (reference sequence). The ends were cut back, 5 bases at V and 0 bases at J, with 11 bases in the middle. The CDR3 is made up of 14 amino acids.